The T cell receptor (beta chain) under discussion was sequenced for a study of blood T cell repertoires in COVID-19. Overall study: The analysed material was cDNA or gDNA that came from T cells, B-cell-depleted T cells, or PBMCs.

The authors' processing: Amplified reference gene primers provided the basis for estimating nucleated cell counts. Only in-frame clones appear in the TCRdb table, and some are missing; sequencing was by immunoSEQ multiplex PCR. V and J calls and clone size follow that table, whereas D and trimming were derived from the DNA. The table shows about 130,000 clones, with more than 80% occurring only once. The CDR3 has 16 residues. Germline lookup yields CDR1 MNHEY and CDR2 SMNVEV (reference sequence). Between the trimmed V and J ends, which lost 2 bases and 2 bases, there was a span of 15 bases. This receptor was obtained from a human donor in a cohort sampled during active COVID-19. The genes are TRBV27 and TRBJ2-5; no reliable D call. The sequencing sample was made of peripheral blood. CDR3 sequence: CASSLRLTGLQETQYF. In DNA, the CDR3 is TGTGCCAGCAGTTTACGGTTGACTGGATTACAAGAGACCCAGTACTTC.